The 20 T cell receptor beta chains below all came from one sample that was sequenced in a study of blood T cell repertoires in COVID-19 (TCRdb year 2020). Receptor libraries were prepared by the immunoSEQ multiplex PCR assay. This is the immuneACCESS table as TCRdb keeps it, with only in-frame sequences that have V and J called. A part of the clones is gone; compared with another copy, unresolved V genes explain less than half, and the rest is unexplained. Across this sample there are around 110,000 clones, with about nine tenths seen only once. Of the sample, under 2% falls within the top ten clones. The sample comprised peripheral blood. These receptors all stem from a human donor with active COVID-19. The donor label of this sample is uncertain.

This sequence joins TRBV19 and TRBJ2-1; D might be TRBD2 (5 bases). Germline assignment: CDR1 LNHDA and CDR2 SQIVND (reference sequence). The CDR3 extends over 16 amino acids. V gave up 5 bases and J gave up 0 bases, with 14 bases separating them. The CDR3 region has the DNA TGTGCCAGTAGTTATAGTCCGGGGAGCTCCTACAATGAGCAGTTCTTC. It translates to CASSYSPGSSYNEQFF. Based on the CDR3 plus reference TRBV19 and TRBJ2-1, the full variable domain is DGGITQSPKYLFRKEGQNVTLSCEQNLNHDAMYWYRQDPGQGLRLIYYSQIVNDFQKGDIAEGYSVSREKKESFPLTVTSAQKNPTAFYLCASSYSPGSSYNEQFFGPGTRLTVL.

The chain recombines TRBV19 with TRBJ2-7; 7 bases map to TRBD1. This CDR3 has 15 amino acids. J was trimmed by 2 bases and V by 9 bases; bases with no gene match: 13. From germline, CDR1 is LNHDA and CDR2 SQIVND (reference sequence). The CDR3 spells CASSASGTAPYEQYF. The CDR3 bases are TGTGCCAGCTCCGCCTCCGGGACAGCACCCTACGAGCAGTACTTC.

V usage is TRBV27 and J usage is TRBJ2-5; tentative D call: TRBD1 (6 bases). Trimming pared 0 bases from V and 4 bases from J, leaving 12 bases between. There are 15 residues in the CDR3. Looked up from germline, CDR1 is MNHEY and CDR2 is SMNVEV (reference sequence). CDR3 sequence: CASSLSTGATETQYF. Written as DNA, the CDR3 is TGTGCCAGCAGTTTATCGACAGGTGCCACAGAGACCCAGTACTTC.

The chain employs TRBV18 and TRBJ1-1, with D possibly TRBD1 on 5 matching bases. Per germline, CDR1 KGHSH and CDR2 LQKENI. Between the trimmed V and J ends, which lost 4 bases and 5 bases, there was a span of 11 bases. The CDR3 has 13 residues. CDR3 nucleotide sequence: TGTGCCAGCTCACTTGACCAGGGAACTGAAGCTTTCTTT. Protein sequence: CASSLDQGTEAFF.

The chain couples TRBV29-1 to TRBJ1-4; 10 bases are a match to TRBD1. The germline V gene encodes CDR1 SQVTM and CDR2 ANQGSEA. J was trimmed by 4 bases and V by 5 bases; bases with no gene match: 7. The CDR3 runs to 15 residues. DNA for the CDR3: TGCAGCGTTACGACAGGGGGCCAGCTTAATGAAAAACTGTTTTTT. Translated, it gives CSVTTGGQLNEKLFF.

The CDR3 bases are TGTGCCAGCAGCTTGGTTCGGGTAAATAATTCACCCCTCCACTTT. This translates into CASSLVRVNNSPLHF. This rearrangement joins TRBV5-5 to TRBJ1-6; D gene unclear. Germline CDR1 reads SGHKS; CDR2 reads YYEKEE (reference sequence). V was shortened by 0 bases and J by 5 bases, with 9 bases between the two germline ends. The CDR3 loop spans 15 amino acids.

The chain joins TRBV11-2 to TRBJ2-3; 8 positions match TRBD2. Germline CDR1 and CDR2: SGHAT and FQNNGV. J gave up 4 bases and V 8 bases, and 5 bases lay outside the gene matches. The CDR3 loop spans 13 amino acids. CDR3 coding DNA: TGTGCCAGCCGGACTAGCCACCCAGATACGCAGTATTTT. This encodes CASRTSHPDTQYF. The complete variable domain, with remaining parts taken from reference TRBV11-2 and TRBJ2-3, reads EAGVAQSPRYKIIEKRQSVAFWCNPISGHATLYWYQQILGQGPKLLIQFQNNGVVDDSQLPKDRFSAERLKGVDSTLKIQPAKLEDSAVYLCASRTSHPDTQYFGPGTRLTVL.

The chain carries TRBV11-2 and TRBJ1-1; D perhaps matches TRBD1 (5 bases). CDR3 length: 14 residues. The V and J ends lost 6 bases and 4 bases respectively, with 15 bases between them. Germline values: CDR1 SGHAT, CDR2 FQNNGV. The CDR3: CASSLQGFGTEAFF. Written as DNA, the CDR3 is TGTGCCAGCAGTCTCCAGGGCTTTGGCACTGAAGCTTTCTTT.

CDR3 coding DNA: TGTGCCAGCAGTGAGCCACAGGGGTTGCCCCTCCACTTT. Its protein is CASSEPQGLPLHF. The rearrangement links TRBV25-1 to TRBJ1-6; 7 nucleotides match TRBD1. The CDR3 has 13 residues. The J segment lost 13 bases and the V segment lost 3 bases, leaving 6 bases of the junction unmatched. Germline lookup yields CDR1 MGHDK and CDR2 SYGVNS. Together with reference TRBV25-1 and TRBJ1-6, the CDR3 gives the full variable domain: EADIYQTPRYLVIGTGKKITLECSQTMGHDKMYWYQQDPGMELHLIHYSYGVNSTEKGDLSSESTVSRIRTEHFPLTLESARPSHTSQYLCASSEPQGLPLHFGNGTRLTVT.

This clone was recorded a few times. This rearrangement joins TRBV6-6 to TRBJ2-2, with D unresolved. This CDR3 region has 16 residues. V dropped 8 bases and J dropped 1 base, with 17 bases sitting between them. Germline loops: CDR1 MNHNY, CDR2 SVGAGI (reference sequence). The CDR3 protein is CASFEAARLNTGELFF. The CDR3 bases are TGTGCCAGCTTTGAGGCGGCACGCCTGAACACCGGGGAGCTGTTTTTT.

This clone was observed many times. The rearrangement links TRBV6-2 or TRBV6-3 to TRBJ2-1; tentatively, D is TRBD2 (6 bases). Trimming cost V 6 bases and J 10 bases, with 19 bases left between them. Germline V gene lookup returns CDR1 MNHEY and CDR2 SVGEGT. The CDR3 is made up of 14 amino acids. CDR3 nucleotide sequence: TGTGCCAGCAGCCCCCCCGGGACTCCTCGGGAGCAGTTCTTC. This sequence encodes CASSPPGTPREQFF.

The chain uses TRBV2 and TRBJ2-2; 11 bases map to TRBD2. Trimming took 6 bases from V and 7 from J; bases not matched to a gene: 7. There are 15 residues in the CDR3. Per germline, CDR1 SNHLY and CDR2 FYNNEI. The CDR3 here is CASRDSGGAFGELFF. The DNA for the CDR3 is TGTGCCAGCAGAGATAGCGGGGGGGCCTTCGGGGAGCTGTTTTTT.

The genes are TRBV29-1 and TRBJ2-7; D remains unclear. This CDR3 contains 14 residues. Germline V gene data show CDR1 as SQVTM and CDR2 as ANQGSEA. V lost 6 bases and J lost 1, with 16 bases in between. The CDR3 reads CSVSAGATSYEQYF. For the CDR3, the DNA is TGCAGCGTCTCAGCAGGCGCTACTTCCTACGAGCAGTACTTC.

J is TRBJ2-7 and V is TRBV14; 11 nucleotides line up with TRBD1. Germline CDR1 is SGHDN and CDR2 is FVKESK. J was trimmed by 2 bases and V by 6 bases; bases with no gene match: 6. The CDR3 has 15 residues. The CDR3 sequence is CASRRTGGQAYEQYF. The DNA for the CDR3 is TGTGCCAGCAGAAGGACAGGGGGCCAAGCCTACGAGCAGTACTTC.

The chain is built from TRBV10-1 and TRBJ2-5, with a possible D match to TRBD2 (6 bases). CDR3 length: 14 amino acids. V was clipped by 8 bases and J by 2 bases, with 15 bases between them. In germline, CDR1 is WNHNN, CDR2 SYGVQD (reference sequence). CDR3 amino acids: CASGRIRTQETQYF. The CDR3 DNA reads TGCGCCAGCGGGAGGATTAGGACACAAGAGACCCAGTACTTC.

This chain links TRBV4-3 with TRBJ1-2; tentatively, D is TRBD1 (5 bases). Between the trimmed V and J ends, which lost 0 bases and 1 base, there was a span of 21 bases. Germline V gene data show CDR1 as LGHNA and CDR2 as YSLEER. This CDR3 is built from 19 residues. CDR3 DNA sequence: TGCGCCAGCAGCCAAGACCTACCAAGGGGCGGGGGAGATAACTATGGCTACACCTTC. Amino acids: CASSQDLPRGGGDNYGYTF.

As DNA, the CDR3 is TGTGCCAGTAGTATGACTAGCGGGGGGGTTTTAGTAGAGACCCAGTACTTC. The encoded protein is CASSMTSGGVLVETQYF. The chain combines TRBV19 with TRBJ2-5; 14 bases fit TRBD2. This CDR3 region has 17 residues. V gave up 3 bases and J gave up 4 bases; unmatched junction bases: 7. Germline V gene sequence: CDR1 LNHDA, CDR2 SQIVND (reference sequence).

The chain employs TRBV3-1 (or the pseudogene TRBV3-2) and TRBJ1-2; D possibly corresponds to TRBD1 (5 bases). The V and J ends lost 5 bases and 4 bases respectively, with 14 bases between them. CDR3 length: 14 amino acids. Germline V gene lookup returns CDR1 LGHDT and CDR2 YNNKEL (reference sequence). The CDR3 reads CASSTGGSVYGYTF. The CDR3 region has the DNA TGTGCCAGCAGCACCGGGGGATCCGTCTATGGCTACACCTTC.

V is TRBV7-9 and J is TRBJ2-3; D not resolved. Deletions cut 6 bases from V and 6 bases from J, with 13 bases between. Germline lookup yields CDR1 SEHNR and CDR2 FQNEAQ (reference sequence). This CDR3 comprises 13 residues. The CDR3 nucleotides read TGTGCCAGCAGTTCTACCTACCTGGATACGCAGTATTTT. Translation: CASSSTYLDTQYF.

The gene calls are TRBV29-1 and TRBJ2-2, with TRBD1 matching 8 bases. The CDR3 is 14 amino acids. Germline V gene data show CDR1 as SQVTM and CDR2 as ANQGSEA. The trim removed 6 bases at V and 7 bases at J, leaving 10 bases unmatched. The CDR3 region has the DNA TGCAGCGTAAGCGGACAGGGTGCGAACGGGGAGCTGTTTTTT. Protein: CSVSGQGANGELFF.